Each of the 30 T cell receptor beta chains below was sequenced from the same sample in a study of metastatic and nonmetastatic thyroid tumors. TCRdb re-processed the PCR reads through MiXCR. The table records 33,000 or so clones, around 7.4% of them present only once. Nobody among the patients had been given any treatment before thyroid surgery. The material sequenced was blood. The receptors derive from a female donor with papillary thyroid cancer or a benign thyroid nodule (not recorded which). Some clones in this sample may be carry-over from other donors' samples.

This clone was seen many times. The chain recombines TRBV7-2 with TRBJ2-4; 10 bases are shared with TRBD1. The CDR3 spans 15 residues. The trim removed 7 bases at V and 5 bases at J, leaving 8 bases unmatched. From germline, CDR1 is SGHTA and CDR2 FQGNSA. CDR3 nucleotide sequence: TGTGCCAGCATGGCCCCCGGACAGGGGGAAAACATTCAGTACTTC. This codes for CASMAPGQGENIQYF.

This clone was recorded many times. The gene calls are TRBV6-1 and TRBJ1-4; the D is unclear. The V end was cut by 11 bases, the J end by 3 bases, with 16 bases between. Germline V gene data show CDR1 as MNHNS and CDR2 as SASEGT. The length of the CDR3 is 14 residues. CDR3 in amino acids: CAALDTSPNEKLFF. In DNA, the CDR3 is TGTGCCGCTCTAGACACTTCGCCTAATGAAAAACTGTTTTTT.

Ten or more counts support this clone. The chain is built from TRBV19 and TRBJ1-1; D is uncertain. Trimming pared 3 bases from V and 3 bases from J, leaving 8 bases between. Germline CDR1 is LNHDA and CDR2 is SQIVND (reference sequence). The CDR3 has 13 amino acids. The CDR3 reads CASSIRRDTEAFF. In DNA, the CDR3 is TGTGCCAGTAGTATTAGGAGGGACACTGAAGCTTTCTTT.

This clone appeared many times. The rearrangement uses TRBV11-1 and TRBJ1-2, with D possibly TRBD1 on 5 matching bases. This CDR3 region has 16 residues. The germline CDR1 and CDR2 sequences are SGHAT and FQDESV (reference sequence). Trimming cost V 4 bases and J 8 bases, with 23 bases left between them. CDR3 coding DNA: TGTGCCAGCAGCTCCTCTGGGGGTCGGACCCTGCAGGGCTACACCTTC. Translated, it gives CASSSSGGRTLQGYTF.

This clone was detected ten times or more. This chain links TRBV6-4 with TRBJ1-2; 7 positions match TRBD1. The V and J ends lost 6 bases and 5 bases, in that order; junction bases with no gene match: 15. This CDR3 comprises 16 residues. CDR1 and CDR2 (germline): MRHNA, SNTAGT. CDR3: CASSVSPRTGPYGYTF. For the CDR3, the DNA is TGTGCCAGCAGCGTCAGTCCAAGGACAGGACCTTATGGCTACACCTTC.

Many counts were recorded for this clone. The chain's CDR3 is CASSLEIFPLLVQPQHF. As DNA, the CDR3 is TGTGCCAGCAGCTTAGAAATATTTCCCCTCCTTGTTCAGCCCCAGCATTTT. The chain combines TRBV7-8 with TRBJ1-5; the D is unclear. The CDR3 has 17 amino acids. CDR1 is SGHVS, CDR2 FQNEAQ, per germline. Trimming cost V 1 base and J 6 bases, with 19 bases left between them.

This clone came up many times. The genes are TRBV20-1 and TRBJ1-6, with TRBD1 matching over 7 bases. CDR3 length equals 15 residues. J gave up 4 bases and V 2 bases, and 5 bases lay outside the gene matches. Germline V CDR1 and CDR2: DFQATT, SNEGSKA (reference sequence). CDR3 sequence reads: CSARPPGQYNSPLHF. The CDR3 DNA sequence: TGCAGTGCTAGACCCCCGGGACAGTATAATTCACCCCTCCACTTT.

This clone was counted ten times or more. V is TRBV11-3 and J is TRBJ2-7; tentatively, D is TRBD2 (5 bases). In germline, CDR1 is SGHNT, CDR2 YENEEA. The CDR3 runs to 13 residues. V was trimmed by 1 base and J by 6 bases, leaving 10 bases between them. Here the CDR3 reads CASSLGGEGEQYF. Written as DNA, the CDR3 is TGTGCCAGCAGCTTAGGGGGTGAGGGCGAGCAGTACTTC. The whole variable domain, filled in from reference TRBV11-3 and TRBJ2-7, reads EAGVVQSPRYKIIEKKQPVAFWCNPISGHNTLYWYLQNLGQGPELLIRYENEEAVDDSQLPKDRFSAERLKGVDSTLKIQPAELGDSAVYLCASSLGGEGEQYFGPGTRLTVT.

The sample holds many counts of this clone. The rearrangement uses TRBV20-1 and TRBJ2-3, with 7 bases fitting TRBD2. CDR1 is DFQATT and CDR2 is SNEGSKA in the germline V gene (reference sequence). The CDR3 extends over 14 amino acids. Trimming cost V 5 bases and J 1 base; bases outside gene matches: 6. CDR3 DNA: TGCAGTGCTTCGGTTAGCGGGCGCACAGATACGCAGTATTTT. Encoded protein: CSASVSGRTDTQYF.

Many counts were recorded for this clone. The V gene is TRBV7-9, the J gene TRBJ2-5; TRBD2 matches at 13 bases. The CDR3 is 15 amino acids. The germline V gene encodes CDR1 SEHNR and CDR2 FQNEAQ (reference sequence). V lost 5 bases, J lost 4 bases, and 4 bases stayed unmatched. CDR3 sequence (DNA): TGTGCCAGCAGCCGGACTAGCGGGGGAAGAGAGACCCAGTACTTC. It encodes CASSRTSGGRETQYF.

This clone was detected a few times. A much larger clone lies a single base off, so this may be a read error. J is TRBJ2-3 and V is TRBV12-3 or TRBV12-4, with D perhaps matching TRBD2 (7 bases). This CDR3 spans 15 amino acids. CDR3 sequence: CASTIGRGGTDMQYF. The CDR3 coding sequence is TGTGCCAGCACCATAGGAAGGGGGGGCACAGATATGCAGTATTTT.

This clone showed up many times. CDR3 in DNA: TGTGCCAGCAGCCAAGACCGGGAACAGCCCCAGCATTTT. Its protein product is CASSQDREQPQHF. V is TRBV3-1 and J is TRBJ1-5; D uncertain. Trimming cost V 0 bases and J 7 bases, with 7 bases left between them. Germline CDR1 and CDR2: LGHDT and YNNKEL (reference sequence). The CDR3 totals 13 residues.

This clone was observed at least ten times. In nucleotides, the CDR3 is TGTGCCACCAGTGCCGGACTGATCTCTGGGGCCAACGTCCTGACTTTC. Its translation is CATSAGLISGANVLTF. This chain links TRBV24-1 with TRBJ2-6, with D possibly TRBD2 on 5 matching bases. Germline CDR1 KGHDR, CDR2 SFDVKD. The V gene lost 5 bases and the J gene lost 0 bases, with 10 bases spanning the gap. This CDR3 region has 16 residues.

In its sample, this clone was seen many times. The gene calls are TRBV2 and TRBJ2-7; 9 positions agree with TRBD1. Germline loops: CDR1 SNHLY, CDR2 FYNNEI. This CDR3 comprises 13 residues. V trimming: 6 bases; J trimming: 6 bases; junction bases outside the gene matches: 6. CDR3: CASRYRGLGEQYF. In nucleotides, the CDR3 is TGTGCCAGCAGATACAGGGGGCTCGGCGAGCAGTACTTC.

This clone was counted many times. The chain links TRBV29-1 to TRBJ1-3, with D possibly matching TRBD1 (6 bases). The V end lost 6 bases, the J end lost 1 base, and 10 bases lay between the germline ends. The CDR3 is made up of 13 amino acids. Germline CDR1 is SQVTM and CDR2 is ANQGSEA. The CDR3 DNA follows: TGCAGCGTGGGGGCAGCTTCTGGAAACACCATATATTTT. Its protein product is CSVGAASGNTIYF.

This clone was picked up many times. This chain uses TRBV7-9 with TRBJ1-6, with 11 bases aligning to TRBD1. The CDR3 runs 15 residues. Germline values: CDR1 SEHNR, CDR2 FQNEAQ (reference sequence). V dropped 5 bases and J dropped 9; count of bases not matched to a gene: 6. Written as DNA, the CDR3 is TGTGCCAGCAGCCCGTTGGGACAGGGGGTTTCACCCCTCCACTTT. It codes for CASSPLGQGVSPLHF.

The sample holds many counts of this clone. V gene TRBV6-1 combines with J gene TRBJ2-7; 9 nucleotides line up with TRBD1. V lost 6 bases to trimming and J lost 4 bases; unmatched junction nucleotides: 16. This CDR3 has 17 residues. The germline V gene encodes CDR1 MNHNS and CDR2 SASEGT. The CDR3 DNA follows: TGTGCCAGCAGACCAAGAACGAGGGGGACAGGGTTTTACGAGCAGTACTTC. It specifies CASRPRTRGTGFYEQYF.

This clone was observed at least ten times. V usage is TRBV6-5 and J usage is TRBJ1-2; no clear D gene. V gave up 0 bases and J gave up 6 bases, with 8 bases separating them. The CDR3 has 13 amino acids. Germline CDR1 and CDR2: MNHEY and SVGAGI. CDR3 nucleotides: TGTGCCAGCAGTTACTCCATCGTCGATGGCTACACCTTC. Translation gives CASSYSIVDGYTF.

This clone occurred many times. The V call is TRBV24-1, the J call TRBJ2-3; 7 nucleotides agree with TRBD2. The CDR3 is 18 residues long. The V segment lost 1 base and the J segment 2 bases; nucleotides outside the gene matches: 11. Germline V gene lookup returns CDR1 KGHDR and CDR2 SFDVKD. For the CDR3, the DNA is TGTGCCACCAGTGATTTTTTAGGGGCGGGAGCGTCCACAGATACGCAGTATTTT. It codes for CATSDFLGAGASTDTQYF.

This clone was found many times. This chain uses TRBV20-1 with TRBJ1-5; D remains unclear. Germline V lookup: CDR1 DFQATT, CDR2 SNEGSKA (reference sequence). This CDR3 spans 14 amino acids. Between the trimmed V and J ends, which lost 4 bases and 3 bases, there was a span of 13 bases. The chain's CDR3 is CSATRASYNQPQHF. The CDR3 DNA follows: TGCAGTGCTACACGGGCCAGTTACAATCAGCCCCAGCATTTT.

This clone occurred many times. V and J are TRBV20-1 and TRBJ2-3; 9 bases align to TRBD2. Germline V CDR1 and CDR2: DFQATT, SNEGSKA (reference sequence). V was clipped by 5 bases and J by 6 bases; unmatched bases: 21. This CDR3 is built from 18 residues. CDR3: CSALAGSWRGGHGDTQYF. The CDR3 nucleotides are TGCAGTGCTCTCGCCGGCAGCTGGCGGGGGGGCCATGGCGATACGCAGTATTTT.

To note about this clone: A much larger clonotype is one base distant, so this may be a read error. The chain combines TRBV7-9 with TRBJ1-1; D uncertain. Germline-derived CDR1 and CDR2 are SEHNR and FQNEAQ (reference sequence). CDR3 length equals 13 residues. CDR3 DNA sequence: TGTGCCAGCACCGCGATTGAGAACGCTGAAGCTTTCTTT. It specifies CASTAIENAEAFF.

This clone was observed at least ten times. The chain uses TRBV30 and TRBJ1-5; 11 bases are a match to TRBD1. The junction had 9 bases not matched to a gene; V was cut back by 2 bases and J by 6 bases. Germline V gives CDR1 GTSNPN, CDR2 SVGIG (reference sequence). The CDR3 consists of 16 residues. This CDR3 is CAWSPGQGAVSQPQHF. CDR3 coding DNA: TGTGCCTGGAGTCCCGGACAGGGGGCGGTTAGTCAGCCCCAGCATTTT.

This clone was picked up many times. This sequence joins TRBV20-1 and TRBJ2-3; D remains unclear. This CDR3 is built from 11 residues. From germline, CDR1 is DFQATT and CDR2 SNEGSKA (reference sequence). Trimming cost V 3 bases and J 4 bases, with 5 bases left between them. The CDR3 spells CSASRPDTQYF. Written as DNA, the CDR3 is TGCAGTGCTAGCCGCCCAGATACGCAGTATTTT.

The sample holds many counts of this clone. The CDR3 here is CATSRDLTYGYTF. The CDR3 DNA reads as TGTGCCACCAGCAGAGATCTGACCTATGGCTACACCTTC. The chain joins TRBV15 to TRBJ1-2; D is unclear. Germline CDR1 and CDR2: LNHNV and YYDKDF (reference sequence). This CDR3 is 13 amino acids long. Trimming removed 0 bases at V and 4 bases at J, with 6 bases between.

This clone was counted at least ten times. V and J are TRBV5-6 and TRBJ1-4, with 12 nucleotides matching TRBD1. J gave up 7 bases and V 3 bases, and 10 bases lay outside the gene matches. The length of the CDR3 is 17 residues. The germline gives CDR1 SGHDT, CDR2 YYEEEE. The CDR3 reads CASSSSRDRGRGEKLFF. The CDR3 DNA sequence: TGTGCCAGCAGCTCGTCCCGGGACAGGGGGCGCGGTGAAAAACTGTTTTTT.

As regards this clone: A read error may explain this, as a much larger clone is one base away. The V and J genes are TRBV20-1 and TRBJ1-4; tentatively, D is TRBD1 (5 bases). This CDR3 is built from 15 residues. The ends were cut back, 1 base at V and 3 bases at J, with 12 bases in the middle. CDR1 DFQATT and CDR2 SNEGSKA come from the germline V gene (reference sequence). This CDR3 is CSARVLGTSNEKLFF. CDR3 bases: TGCAGTGCTAGAGTATTAGGGACTTCTAATGAAAAACTGTTTTTT.

This clone was seen many times. This chain connects TRBV6-1 to TRBJ2-7; a weak D match, TRBD1 (6 bases). Per germline, CDR1 MNHNS and CDR2 SASEGT. V lost 6 bases, J lost 5 bases, and 11 bases lay in between. The CDR3 covers 12 residues. CDR3 DNA: TGTGCCAGCAGCCAACAGGGAAACGAGCAGTACTTC. It encodes CASSQQGNEQYF.

CDR3 sequence reads: CASSSRTGRAQYF. DNA for the CDR3: TGTGCCAGCAGCTCAAGGACAGGTCGTGCGCAGTATTTT. The genes are TRBV5-6 and TRBJ2-3; TRBD1 aligns across 7 bases. Per germline, CDR1 SGHDT and CDR2 YYEEEE. Trimming took 3 bases from V and 10 from J; bases not matched to a gene: 8. The CDR3 is 13 residues long.

This clone was seen repeatedly, ten times or more. The V and J genes are TRBV20-1 and TRBJ1-1; tentatively, D is TRBD1 (5 bases). The V end was cut by 3 bases, the J end by 1 base, with 15 bases between. The CDR3 length is 15 residues. Germline lookup yields CDR1 DFQATT and CDR2 SNEGSKA (reference sequence). For the CDR3, the DNA is TGCAGTGCTAGGGGGGGTGGGGCCCGGAACACTGAAGCTTTCTTT. It is translated as CSARGGGARNTEAFF.